This T cell receptor (beta chain) came from a study of cytomegalovirus exposure and HLA in healthy donors. On this clone itself: Its specificity is unknown.

The CDR3 sequence is 16 residues long. Trimming cost V 2 bases and J 7 bases, with 20 bases left between them. Germline V gene data show CDR1 as MDHEN and CDR2 as SYDVKM. The PCR contained 60 Vbeta and 13 Jbeta primers. Methods used by the authors: Approximately 11 million of the about 80 million unique TCR beta chains counted in a later analysis were shared. The method was immunoSEQ multiplex PCR; TCRdb's version includes in-frame clones alone and lacks a portion of them. V and J calls and clone size follow that table, whereas D and trimming were derived from the DNA. The table has tens of thousands of clones, 80% seen once. General observations from the study: Cytomegalovirus status was reportedly diagnosed by the classifier with high sensitivity and specificity. It is likely that the observed cluster of highly shared sequence variants was a sequencing artifact.

Each of the donors was a healthy bone marrow donor. The sequence was collected from a man under 40 in good health and CMV-seronegative. The sample was PBMCs. This chain joins TRBV28 and TRBJ1-2; D gene ambiguous. CDR3 nucleotides: TGTGCCAGCAGTTTAACATTTGGAGATTACCGGGGTGGCTACACCTTC. It translates to CASSLTFGDYRGGYTF.